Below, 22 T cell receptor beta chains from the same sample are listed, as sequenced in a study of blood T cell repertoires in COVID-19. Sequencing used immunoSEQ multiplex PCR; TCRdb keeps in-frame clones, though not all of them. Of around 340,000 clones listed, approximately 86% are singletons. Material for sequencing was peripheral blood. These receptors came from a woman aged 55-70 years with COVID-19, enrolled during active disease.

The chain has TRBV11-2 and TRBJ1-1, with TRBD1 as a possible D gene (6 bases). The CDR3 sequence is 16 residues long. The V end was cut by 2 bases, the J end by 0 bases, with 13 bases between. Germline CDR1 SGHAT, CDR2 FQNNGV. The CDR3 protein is CASSLNSGVMNTEAFF. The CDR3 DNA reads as TGTGCCAGCAGCTTAAATTCAGGGGTAATGAACACTGAAGCTTTCTTT.

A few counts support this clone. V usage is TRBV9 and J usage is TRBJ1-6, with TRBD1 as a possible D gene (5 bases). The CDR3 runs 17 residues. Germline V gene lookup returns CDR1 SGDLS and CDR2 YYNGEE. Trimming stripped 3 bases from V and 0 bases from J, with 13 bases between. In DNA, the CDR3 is TGTGCCAGCAGCGCGGCGGGGGAGGGCTCCTATAATTCACCCCTCCACTTT. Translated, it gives CASSAAGEGSYNSPLHF.

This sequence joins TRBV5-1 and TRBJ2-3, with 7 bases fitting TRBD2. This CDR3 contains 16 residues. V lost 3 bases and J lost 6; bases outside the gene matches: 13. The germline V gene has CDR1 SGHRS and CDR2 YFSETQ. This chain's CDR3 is CASSWGTGGVRDTQYF. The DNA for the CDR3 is TGCGCCAGCAGCTGGGGAACGGGGGGTGTGAGGGATACGCAGTATTTT. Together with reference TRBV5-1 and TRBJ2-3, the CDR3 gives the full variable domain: KAGVTQTPRYLIKTRGQQVTLSCSPISGHRSVSWYQQTPGQGLQFLFEYFSETQRNKGNFPGRFSGRQFSNSRSEMNVSTLELGDSALYLCASSWGTGGVRDTQYFGPGTRLTVL.

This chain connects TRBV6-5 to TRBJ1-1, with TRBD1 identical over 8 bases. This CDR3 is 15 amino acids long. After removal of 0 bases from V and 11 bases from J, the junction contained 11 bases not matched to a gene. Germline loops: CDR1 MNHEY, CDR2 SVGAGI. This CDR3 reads CASSYSSSGGKWAFF. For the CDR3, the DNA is TGTGCCAGCAGTTACTCGTCGTCAGGGGGCAAGTGGGCTTTCTTT.

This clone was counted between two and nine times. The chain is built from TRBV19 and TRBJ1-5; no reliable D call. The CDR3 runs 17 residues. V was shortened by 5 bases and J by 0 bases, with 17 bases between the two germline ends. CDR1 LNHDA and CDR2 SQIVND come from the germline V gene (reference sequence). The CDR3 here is CASSALRQADSNQPQHF. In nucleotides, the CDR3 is TGTGCCAGTAGTGCACTCAGACAAGCGGATAGCAATCAGCCCCAGCATTTT. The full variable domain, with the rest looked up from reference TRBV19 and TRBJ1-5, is DGGITQSPKYLFRKEGQNVTLSCEQNLNHDAMYWYRQDPGQGLRLIYYSQIVNDFQKGDIAEGYSVSREKKESFPLTVTSAQKNPTAFYLCASSALRQADSNQPQHFGDGTRLSIL.

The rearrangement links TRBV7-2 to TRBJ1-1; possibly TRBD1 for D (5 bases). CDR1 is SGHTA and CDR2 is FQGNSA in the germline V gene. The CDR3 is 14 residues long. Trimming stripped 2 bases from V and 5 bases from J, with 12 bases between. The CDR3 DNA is TGTGCCAGCAGCTTAAGGGGCGCCTTTACTGAAGCTTTCTTT. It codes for CASSLRGAFTEAFF. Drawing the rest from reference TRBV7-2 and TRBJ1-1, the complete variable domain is GAGVSQSPSNKVTEKGKDVELRCDPISGHTALYWYRQSLGQGLEFLIYFQGNSAPDKSGLPSDRFSAERTGGSVSTLTIQRTQQEDSAVYLCASSLRGAFTEAFFGQGTRLTVV.

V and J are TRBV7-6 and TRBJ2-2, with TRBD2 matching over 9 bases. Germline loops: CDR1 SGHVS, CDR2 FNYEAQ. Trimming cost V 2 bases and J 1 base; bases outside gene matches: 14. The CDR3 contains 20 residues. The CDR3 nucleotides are TGTGCCAGCAGCTTATTTGCGGTGGGGCTAGCGGGATTGAACACCGGGGAGCTGTTTTTT. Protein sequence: CASSLFAVGLAGLNTGELFF. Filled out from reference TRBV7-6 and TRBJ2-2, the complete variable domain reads GAGVSQSPRYKVTKRGQDVALRCDPISGHVSLYWYRQALGQGPEFLTYFNYEAQQDKSGLPNDRFSAERPEGSISTLTIQRTEQRDSAMYRCASSLFAVGLAGLNTGELFFGEGSRLTVL.

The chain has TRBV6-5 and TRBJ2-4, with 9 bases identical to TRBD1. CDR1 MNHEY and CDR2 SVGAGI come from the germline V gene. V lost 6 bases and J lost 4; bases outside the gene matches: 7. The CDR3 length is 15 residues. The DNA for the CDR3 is TGTGCCAGCAGACCAGCGGGACAGGGTAAAAACATTCAGTACTTC. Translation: CASRPAGQGKNIQYF.

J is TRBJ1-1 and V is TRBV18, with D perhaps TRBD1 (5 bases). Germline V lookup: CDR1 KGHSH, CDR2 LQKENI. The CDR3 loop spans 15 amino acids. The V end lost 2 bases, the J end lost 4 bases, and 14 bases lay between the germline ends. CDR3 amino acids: CASSPSQGGTTEAFF. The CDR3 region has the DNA TGTGCCAGCTCACCATCTCAGGGAGGGACCACTGAAGCTTTCTTT.

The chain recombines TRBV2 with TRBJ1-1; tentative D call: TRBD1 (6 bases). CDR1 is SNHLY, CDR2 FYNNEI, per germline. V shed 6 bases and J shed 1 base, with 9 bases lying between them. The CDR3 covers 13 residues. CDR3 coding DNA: TGTGCCAGCAGATCGACAGGGAACACTGAAGCTTTCTTT. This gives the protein CASRSTGNTEAFF. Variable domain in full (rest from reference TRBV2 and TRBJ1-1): EPEVTQTPSHQVTQMGQEVILRCVPISNHLYFYWYRQILGQKVEFLVSFYNNEISEKSEIFDDQFSVERPDGSNFTLKIRSTKLEDSAMYFCASRSTGNTEAFFGQGTRLTVV.

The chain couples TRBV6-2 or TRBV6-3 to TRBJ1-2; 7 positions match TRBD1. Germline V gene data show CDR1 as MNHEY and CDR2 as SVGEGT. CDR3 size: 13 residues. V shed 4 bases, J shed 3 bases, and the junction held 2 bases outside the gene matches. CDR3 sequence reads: CASSSTGDYGYTF. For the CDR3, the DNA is TGTGCCAGCAGTTCAACAGGGGACTATGGCTACACCTTC.

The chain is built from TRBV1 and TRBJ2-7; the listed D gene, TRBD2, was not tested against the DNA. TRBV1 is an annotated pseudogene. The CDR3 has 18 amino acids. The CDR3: CTSNPRGLAAESSYEQYF. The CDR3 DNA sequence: TGCACCAGCAACCCTAGGGGACTAGCGGCTGAAAGCTCCTACGAGCAGTACTTC.

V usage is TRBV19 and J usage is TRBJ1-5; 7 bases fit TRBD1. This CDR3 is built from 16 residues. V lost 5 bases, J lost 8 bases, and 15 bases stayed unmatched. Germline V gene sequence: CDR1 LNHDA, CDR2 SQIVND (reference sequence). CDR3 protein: CASSLSSTGILEPQHF. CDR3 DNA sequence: TGTGCCAGTAGTCTATCCTCGACAGGGATACTTGAGCCCCAGCATTTT.

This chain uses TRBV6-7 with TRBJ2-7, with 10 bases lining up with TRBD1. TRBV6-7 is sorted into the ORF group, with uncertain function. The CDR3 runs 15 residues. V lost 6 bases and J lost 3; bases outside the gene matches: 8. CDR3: CASRGDRGNNYEQYF. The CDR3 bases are TGTGCCAGCAGGGGGGACAGGGGAAATAACTACGAGCAGTACTTC.

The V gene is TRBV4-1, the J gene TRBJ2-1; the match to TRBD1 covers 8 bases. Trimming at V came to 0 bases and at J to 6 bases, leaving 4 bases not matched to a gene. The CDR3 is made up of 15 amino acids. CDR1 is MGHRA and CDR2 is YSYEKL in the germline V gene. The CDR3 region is CASSQDEDRGNEQFF. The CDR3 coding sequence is TGCGCCAGCAGCCAAGACGAAGACAGGGGCAATGAGCAGTTCTTC.

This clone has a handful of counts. CDR3 in amino acids: CASSLGLDSSEQYF. In DNA, the CDR3 is TGTGCCAGCAGCTTGGGACTAGATTCGAGCGAGCAGTACTTC. This chain uses TRBV5-6 with TRBJ2-7; perhaps TRBD2 as D (6 bases). The CDR3 is made up of 14 amino acids. The germline V and J ends were trimmed by 0 bases and 6 bases, with 13 bases remaining between them. Germline lookup yields CDR1 SGHDT and CDR2 YYEEEE.

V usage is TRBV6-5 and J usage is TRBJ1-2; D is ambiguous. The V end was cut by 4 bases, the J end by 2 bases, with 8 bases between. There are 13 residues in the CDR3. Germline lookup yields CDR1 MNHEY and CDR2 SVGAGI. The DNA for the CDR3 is TGTGCCAGCAGTTGGAGGCAGAACTATGGCTACACCTTC. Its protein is CASSWRQNYGYTF.

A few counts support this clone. Here the CDR3 reads CASSFQGGGYGYTF. The CDR3 DNA follows: TGTGCCAGCAGCTTCCAGGGAGGGGGATATGGCTACACCTTC. J is TRBJ1-2 and V is TRBV5-4; possibly TRBD1 for D (6 bases). Germline values: CDR1 SGHNT, CDR2 YYREEE (reference sequence). This CDR3 contains 14 residues. V lost 2 bases, J lost 5 bases, and 13 bases lay in between. The variable domain in full, completed from reference TRBV5-4 and TRBJ1-2, reads ETGVTQSPTHLIKTRGQQVTLRCSSQSGHNTVSWYQQALGQGPQFIFQYYREEENGRGNFPPRFSGLQFPNYSSELNVNALELDDSALYLCASSFQGGGYGYTFGSGTRLTVV.

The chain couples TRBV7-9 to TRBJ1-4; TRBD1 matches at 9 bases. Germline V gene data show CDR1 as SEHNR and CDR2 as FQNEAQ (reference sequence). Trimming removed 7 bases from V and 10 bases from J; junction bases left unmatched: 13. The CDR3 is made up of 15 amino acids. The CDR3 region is CASTLGDRVKVKLFF. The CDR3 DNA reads TGTGCCAGCACCCTCGGGGACAGGGTAAAAGTAAAACTGTTTTTT.

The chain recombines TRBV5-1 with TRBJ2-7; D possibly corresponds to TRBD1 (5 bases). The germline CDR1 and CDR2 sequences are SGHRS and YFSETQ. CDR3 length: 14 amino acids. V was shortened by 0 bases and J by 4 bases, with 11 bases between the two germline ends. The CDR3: CASSLDSGQYEQYF. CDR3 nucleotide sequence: TGCGCCAGCAGCTTGGATTCAGGGCAATACGAGCAGTACTTC. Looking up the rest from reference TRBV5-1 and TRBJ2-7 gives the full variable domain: KAGVTQTPRYLIKTRGQQVTLSCSPISGHRSVSWYQQTPGQGLQFLFEYFSETQRNKGNFPGRFSGRQFSNSRSEMNVSTLELGDSALYLCASSLDSGQYEQYFGPGTRLTVT.

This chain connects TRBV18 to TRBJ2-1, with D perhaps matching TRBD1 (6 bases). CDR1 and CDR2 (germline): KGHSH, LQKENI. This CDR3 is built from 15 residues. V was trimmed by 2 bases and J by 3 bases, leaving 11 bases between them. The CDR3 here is CASSPDRSRYNEQFF. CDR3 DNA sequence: TGTGCCAGCTCACCAGACAGGTCTCGCTACAATGAGCAGTTCTTC.

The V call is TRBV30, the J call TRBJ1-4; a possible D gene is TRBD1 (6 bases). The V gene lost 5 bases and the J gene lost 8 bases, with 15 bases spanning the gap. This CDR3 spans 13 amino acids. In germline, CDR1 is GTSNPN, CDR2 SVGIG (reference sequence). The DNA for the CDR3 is TGTGCCTGGTCAATGGGGGGGCGGGAAAAACTGTTTTTT. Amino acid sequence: CAWSMGGREKLFF. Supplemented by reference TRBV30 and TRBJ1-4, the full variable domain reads SQTIHQWPATLVQPVGSPLSLECTVEGTSNPNLYWYRQAAGRGLQLLFYSVGIGQISSEVPQNLSASRPQDRQFILSSKKLLLSDSGFYLCAWSMGGREKLFFGSGTQLSVL.